What follows are 24 T cell receptor beta chains derived from one specimen sequenced in a study of cytomegalovirus exposure and HLA in healthy donors (dated by TCRdb to about 2017). Libraries were made using the immunoSEQ multiplex PCR assay. The multiplex PCR relied on a mix of 60 forward primers for TCR Vbeta segments and 13 reverse primers for TCR Jbeta segments. This is the immuneACCESS table as TCRdb keeps it, with only in-frame sequences that have V and J called. A part of the clones is gone; compared with another copy, unresolved V genes explain less than half, and the rest is unexplained. This sample gives 95,000 to 110,000 clones in total; 60% to 80% of them show up just once. The ten largest clones represent about 2.5% of the sample. Material for sequencing was PBMCs. Receptors were obtained from a man younger than 35 in good health and CMV-seronegative.

This clone was recorded only once. The chain carries TRBV19 and TRBJ2-7, with TRBD2 as a possible D gene (6 bases). CDR3 length: 16 amino acids. Trimming left V 4 bases short and J 7 bases short, with 23 bases between. Germline V gene lookup returns CDR1 LNHDA and CDR2 SQIVND (reference sequence). CDR3 sequence reads: CASSTLGRGSTWEQYF. The CDR3 region has the DNA TGTGCCAGTAGTACCCTGGGGCGGGGCTCGACGTGGGAGCAGTACTTC. The whole variable domain, remainder taken from reference TRBV19 and TRBJ2-7, is DGGITQSPKYLFRKEGQNVTLSCEQNLNHDAMYWYRQDPGQGLRLIYYSQIVNDFQKGDIAEGYSVSREKKESFPLTVTSAQKNPTAFYLCASSTLGRGSTWEQYFGPGTRLTVT.

This clone was detected a few times. The V and J genes are TRBV4-2 and TRBJ1-4; 12 bases align to TRBD1. Per germline, CDR1 LGHNA and CDR2 YNFKEQ. This CDR3 is 16 amino acids long. Germline trimming cut 4 bases from V and 7 bases from J; bases unmatched to any gene: 7. This CDR3 is CASSRPGQGASEKLFF. CDR3 bases: TGTGCCAGCAGCCGGCCGGGACAGGGGGCTAGTGAAAAACTGTTTTTT.

This chain links TRBV6-4 with TRBJ2-1, with 9 bases matching TRBD1. Germline CDR1 is MRHNA and CDR2 is SNTAGT. The V and J ends lost 4 bases and 7 bases, in that order; junction bases with no gene match: 5. The CDR3 is 14 residues long. CDR3 protein: CASSGTGDLNEQFF. CDR3 sequence (DNA): TGTGCCAGCAGTGGGACAGGGGATTTGAATGAGCAGTTCTTC.

As to this clone: Since the CDR3 does not end with the conserved phenylalanine or tryptophan, this likely comes from a read error. This sequence joins TRBV5-1 and TRBJ1-1, with 7 nucleotides matching TRBD1. The V segment lost 0 bases and the J segment 1 base; nucleotides outside the gene matches: 0. Looked up from germline, CDR1 is SGHRS and CDR2 is YFSETQ. The CDR3 spans 14 residues. The CDR3 DNA follows: TGCGCCAGCAGCTTGGGGGACAGGAACACTGAAGCTTTCCTT. Amino acids: CASSLGDRNTEAFL.

The J gene is TRBJ2-1, the V gene TRBV5-4, with TRBD1 identical over 9 bases. The trim removed 0 bases at V and 5 bases at J, leaving 3 bases unmatched. CDR3 length: 15 amino acids. The germline CDR1 and CDR2 sequences are SGHNT and YYREEE (reference sequence). In DNA, the CDR3 is TGTGCCAGCAGCTTGGACAGGGGGCGCAACAATGAGCAGTTCTTC. Encoded protein: CASSLDRGRNNEQFF.

This clone has just a few counts. This chain connects TRBV7-6 to TRBJ2-7, with 7 bases fitting TRBD2. After removal of 2 bases from V and 6 bases from J, the junction contained 16 bases not matched to a gene. This CDR3 has 17 residues. CDR1 is SGHVS, CDR2 FNYEAQ, per germline. As DNA, the CDR3 is TGTGCCAGCAGCTTAAGGAGTGCCTCCACGGGGGGTAGCGAGCAGTACTTC. Protein product: CASSLRSASTGGSEQYF.

V and J are TRBV7-9 and TRBJ2-7; D perhaps matches TRBD2 (6 bases). Germline V gene data show CDR1 as SEHNR and CDR2 as FQNEAQ (reference sequence). Trimming shortened V by 5 bases and J by 3 bases, and 20 bases separated the two germline ends. This CDR3 comprises 16 residues. The CDR3 nucleotides are TGTGCCAGCAGCCAAGTTTCAGTGGGAGGCATCTACGAGCAGTACTTC. It encodes CASSQVSVGGIYEQYF.

The chain combines TRBV7-8 with TRBJ2-7, with TRBD2 identical over 7 bases. Looked up from germline, CDR1 is SGHVS and CDR2 is FQNEAQ. The J segment lost 6 bases and the V segment lost 5 bases, leaving 10 bases of the junction unmatched. The CDR3 sequence is 14 residues long. CDR3 sequence: CASSLLASRVEQYF. The CDR3, as DNA: TGTGCCAGCAGCCTACTAGCGTCGAGGGTCGAGCAGTACTTC.

The chain joins TRBV4-2 to TRBJ2-1; possibly TRBD2 for D (5 bases). Trimming removed 1 base at V and 10 bases at J, with 14 bases between. Germline V gives CDR1 LGHNA, CDR2 YNFKEQ. The CDR3 length is 14 residues. The CDR3 is CASSQASTREEQFF. CDR3 DNA: TGTGCCAGCAGCCAAGCGTCAACTAGGGAAGAGCAGTTCTTC.

This clone was detected once. The chain recombines TRBV30 with TRBJ1-2, with D unresolved. Trimming took off 0 bases at V and 7 bases at J, with 24 bases between the two ends. The CDR3 consists of 17 residues. Germline lookup yields CDR1 GTSNPN and CDR2 SVGIG (reference sequence). CDR3 region: CAWSVPPNTEGPGGYTF. The CDR3 coding sequence is TGTGCCTGGAGTGTACCTCCCAATACAGAGGGCCCCGGTGGCTACACCTTC.

This chain joins TRBV5-1 and TRBJ2-5, with 7 bases matching TRBD2. Germline CDR1 SGHRS, CDR2 YFSETQ. The CDR3 is 16 amino acids. V shed 1 base and J 4 bases; nucleotides not matched to a gene: 10. The CDR3 DNA follows: TGCGCCAGCAGCTTGTTAGTCGCAGGGAGGGGAGAGACCCAGTACTTC. Translation: CASSLLVAGRGETQYF.

As concerns this clone: At the DNA level, this CDR3 is encoded by other sequences in the same sample as well. The gene calls are TRBV18 and TRBJ1-2, with TRBD1 identical over 9 bases. CDR3 size: 14 residues. Germline V gene data show CDR1 as KGHSH and CDR2 as LQKENI. V lost 3 bases and J lost 2; bases outside the gene matches: 1. The CDR3 is CASSPGTGNYGYTF. The CDR3 region has the DNA TGTGCCAGCTCACCGGGGACAGGGAACTATGGCTACACCTTC. The full variable domain, rest sourced from reference TRBV18 and TRBJ1-2, is NAGVMQNPRHLVRRRGQEARLRCSPMKGHSHVYWYRQLPEEGLKFMVYLQKENIIDESGMPKERFSAEFPKEGPSILRIQQVVRGDSAAYFCASSPGTGNYGYTFGSGTRLTVV.

This rearrangement joins TRBV27 to TRBJ2-1; D may be TRBD2 (6 bases). CDR1 MNHEY and CDR2 SMNVEV come from the germline V gene (reference sequence). The CDR3 covers 16 residues. Trimming removed 5 bases from V and 12 bases from J, with 26 bases in between. In nucleotides, the CDR3 is TGTGCCAGCAGTCCGCGGAGTAACGCCCTCGGGGGTAGGCAGTTCTTC. It specifies CASSPRSNALGGRQFF.

This clone was recorded once. The chain uses TRBV5-1 and TRBJ2-7; 13 bases are a match to TRBD2. The germline V gene has CDR1 SGHRS and CDR2 YFSETQ. V dropped 4 bases and J dropped 3; count of bases not matched to a gene: 7. This CDR3 is 16 amino acids long. The CDR3 DNA reads TGCGCCAGCAGCCCCCCTGGGACTAGCGGGAACTACGAGCAGTACTTC. Translation: CASSPPGTSGNYEQYF.

The rearrangement joins TRBV4-1 to TRBJ2-5; 8 bases agree with TRBD2. This CDR3 region has 15 residues. Germline-derived CDR1 and CDR2 are MGHRA and YSYEKL. V lost 1 base and J lost 3; bases outside the gene matches: 4. The CDR3 nucleotides read TGCGCCAGCAGCCAAGGGGACGGGAGGGAAGAGACCCAGTACTTC. Protein sequence: CASSQGDGREETQYF.

This chain connects TRBV19 to TRBJ2-7, with a weak D call TRBD1 (6 bases). Germline values: CDR1 LNHDA, CDR2 SQIVND (reference sequence). The V gene lost 3 bases and the J gene lost 4 bases, with 13 bases spanning the gap. There are 14 residues in the CDR3. CDR3 sequence reads: CASSIGQGRYEQYF. CDR3 nucleotides: TGTGCCAGTAGTATCGGGCAGGGGCGTTACGAGCAGTACTTC.

The rearrangement links TRBV7-3 to TRBJ2-2, with 10 bases lining up with TRBD2. Germline CDR1 and CDR2: SGHTA and FQGTGA. The CDR3 sequence is 15 residues long. The junction had 12 bases not matched to a gene; V was cut back by 10 bases and J by 7 bases. CDR3 in DNA: TGTGCCACCTCTAGACCCCTAGCGGGGGACGGGGAGCTGTTTTTT. It is translated as CATSRPLAGDGELFF.

This clone was seen once. This rearrangement joins TRBV19 to TRBJ2-5; tentatively, D is TRBD2 (6 bases). Trimming removed 3 bases from V and 0 bases from J, with 11 bases in between. This CDR3 is 15 amino acids long. Germline loops: CDR1 LNHDA, CDR2 SQIVND (reference sequence). CDR3 loop: CASSIVGGNQETQYF. CDR3 sequence (DNA): TGTGCCAGTAGTATTGTTGGGGGGAACCAAGAGACCCAGTACTTC. The entire variable domain, with the rest obtained from reference TRBV19 and TRBJ2-5, is as follows: DGGITQSPKYLFRKEGQNVTLSCEQNLNHDAMYWYRQDPGQGLRLIYYSQIVNDFQKGDIAEGYSVSREKKESFPLTVTSAQKNPTAFYLCASSIVGGNQETQYFGPGTRLLVL.

The V call is TRBV27, the J call TRBJ1-6; 9 nucleotides align to TRBD1. Germline-derived CDR1 and CDR2 are MNHEY and SMNVEV (reference sequence). The trim removed 5 bases at V and 10 bases at J, leaving 6 bases unmatched. The CDR3 consists of 14 residues. Here the CDR3 reads CASSAGQGISPLHF. CDR3 DNA: TGTGCCAGCAGTGCGGGACAGGGAATATCACCCCTCCACTTT.

The rearrangement links TRBV5-1 to TRBJ2-3; unclear D gene. There are 12 residues in the CDR3. The germline CDR1 and CDR2 sequences are SGHRS and YFSETQ. Trimming cost V 2 bases and J 6 bases, with 7 bases left between them. In DNA form, the CDR3 reads TGCGCCAGCAGCTTAAGCAAGGATACGCAGTATTTT. Encoded protein: CASSLSKDTQYF.

The gene calls are TRBV28 and TRBJ1-1, with 8 bases matching TRBD1. The length of the CDR3 is 13 residues. The V gene's germline CDR1 is MDHEN and CDR2 SYDVKM. V trimming: 7 bases; J trimming: 5 bases; junction bases outside the gene matches: 6. CDR3: CASTTGGRTEAFF. The DNA of the CDR3 is TGTGCCAGCACCACAGGGGGGCGGACTGAAGCTTTCTTT.

The chain recombines TRBV19 with TRBJ2-7; 7 bases line up with TRBD1. The CDR3 is 14 residues long. V lost 5 bases to trimming and J lost 6 bases; unmatched junction nucleotides: 10. Germline values: CDR1 LNHDA, CDR2 SQIVND (reference sequence). CDR3 DNA: TGTGCCAGTAGTCGACGACAGGGCGGGTTCGAGCAGTACTTC. It encodes CASSRRQGGFEQYF.

This chain links TRBV5-1 with TRBJ1-3; tentative D call: TRBD1 (5 bases). The V end was cut by 6 bases, the J end by 1 base, with 14 bases between. The CDR3 spans 15 residues. Germline values: CDR1 SGHRS, CDR2 YFSETQ. CDR3 bases: TGCGCCAGCAAGCGGGGGGACTCTTCTGGAAACACCATATATTTT. Protein: CASKRGDSSGNTIYF.

This clone appeared a few times. The V gene is TRBV9, the J gene TRBJ1-5; 12 nucleotides align to TRBD1. The CDR3 extends over 14 amino acids. CDR1 and CDR2 (germline): SGDLS, YYNGEE. V lost 2 bases to trimming and J lost 7 bases; unmatched junction nucleotides: 1. The CDR3 DNA reads as TGTGCCAGCAGCGTCGGGACAGGGGGCCAGCCCCAGCATTTT. Protein sequence: CASSVGTGGQPQHF.